Detailed here is one T cell receptor beta chain. The antigen remains undetermined. The CDR3 is made up of 11 amino acids. Germline loops: CDR1 SGHNT, CDR2 YYREEE (reference sequence). V dropped 7 bases and J dropped 12; count of bases not matched to a gene: 6. The data stem from a study of T cell responses to AZD1222 COVID-19 vaccine. Combined were second doses at about 4 or about 12 weeks. Study results and caveats: Following two doses of AZD1222, Spike-specific TCR breadth and depth rose. Sampling captured repertoires only after the peak T cell response.

Assay: immunoSEQ multiplex PCR; the TCRdb copy retains only in-frame clones and omits some. The table records some 130,000 clones, 90% to 95% of them present only once. The specimen was peripheral blood, collected 28 days after the second AZD1222 dose. The chain recombines TRBV5-4 with TRBJ2-1, with TRBD2 matching 8 bases. The TCR originated in an adult who received the AZD1222 COVID-19 vaccine. The CDR3 here is CASVRGGRQFF. CDR3 DNA: TGTGCCAGCGTACGGGGGGGCAGGCAGTTCTTC.